Below, 30 T cell receptor beta chains from the same sample are listed, as sequenced in a study of technical replicates of blood from a few donors. Clones were read by immunoSEQ multiplex PCR, and TCRdb kept only the in-frame ones, dropping some. Seen here are tens of thousands of clones, 90% to 95% observed once, and the top ten hold 0.25% to 0.35%. Sequencing input: T cells isolated from PBMCs. The receptors were sampled from a human donor in good health.

The chain employs TRBV29-1 and TRBJ1-6, with D possibly being TRBD1 (5 bases). The CDR3 contains 13 residues. Germline loops: CDR1 SQVTM, CDR2 ANQGSEA. The DNA of the CDR3 is TGCGGGGGGGGGACCTCCCATAGATCACCCCTCCACTTT. Its translation: CGGGTSHRSPLHF.

This chain connects TRBV4-1 to TRBJ2-7, with 8 bases that match TRBD1. V was pared by 5 bases and J by 1 base, with 4 bases of the junction left unmatched. This CDR3 region has 14 residues. The germline V gene has CDR1 MGHRA and CDR2 YSYEKL. CDR3 sequence: CASSIGQGSYEQYF. As DNA, the CDR3 is TGCGCCAGCAGCATTGGACAGGGATCCTACGAGCAGTACTTC.

V gene TRBV11-2 combines with J gene TRBJ2-3; 13 nucleotides line up with TRBD2. This CDR3 comprises 16 residues. V lost 1 base and J lost 6; bases outside the gene matches: 4. CDR1 is SGHAT and CDR2 is FQNNGV in the germline V gene. Here the CDR3 DNA reads TGTGCCAGCAGCTTAGCCGGGACTAGCGGGGCTGATACGCAGTATTTT. Protein: CASSLAGTSGADTQYF.

The chain is built from TRBV9 and TRBJ1-3; a weak D match, TRBD1 (6 bases). The CDR3 is 16 residues long. V was pared by 3 bases and J by 4 bases, with 17 bases between. Per germline, CDR1 SGDLS and CDR2 YYNGEE. The CDR3 here is CASSAGTGSLGNTIYF. DNA for the CDR3: TGTGCCAGCAGCGCTGGAACAGGGAGTTTGGGAAACACCATATATTTT.

This chain connects TRBV28 to TRBJ2-5, with 9 bases lining up with TRBD1. V was pared by 5 bases and J by 5 bases, with 15 bases of the junction left unmatched. CDR3 size: 17 residues. Germline V gene data show CDR1 as MDHEN and CDR2 as SYDVKM. This CDR3 is CASSPPGQGGPDETQYF. CDR3 nucleotides: TGTGCCAGCAGTCCCCCGGGACAGGGCGGCCCGGACGAGACCCAGTACTTC.

This sequence joins TRBV16 and TRBJ2-1; maybe TRBD1 (5 bases). The CDR3 sequence is 16 residues long. Germline CDR1 is KGHSY and CDR2 is FQNENV. V lost 0 bases and J lost 1, with 10 bases in between. CDR3 loop: CASSQSWGLSYNEQFF. The CDR3 region has the DNA TGTGCCAGCAGCCAATCGTGGGGCTTATCCTACAATGAGCAGTTCTTC.

The V gene is TRBV29-1, the J gene TRBJ2-2; D not resolved. Trimming removed 4 bases from V and 4 bases from J, with 10 bases in between. Germline CDR1 and CDR2: SQVTM and ANQGSEA. CDR3 length: 13 residues. Written as DNA, the CDR3 is TGCAGCGTTGTGACTGACCGCACCGGGGAGCTGTTTTTT. As protein: CSVVTDRTGELFF.

This clone was picked up one time. The rearrangement links TRBV18 to TRBJ1-5, with D maybe TRBD1 (5 bases). CDR3 length equals 13 residues. Germline CDR1 and CDR2: KGHSH and LQKENI. V was clipped by 6 bases and J by 15 bases, with 21 bases between them. CDR3: CASSPTWGDLGHF. The CDR3 bases are TGTGCCAGCTCCCCGACATGGGGGGACTTGGGGCATTTT.

The chain recombines TRBV28 with TRBJ2-7; unclear D gene. Germline V gene sequence: CDR1 MDHEN, CDR2 SYDVKM. V was trimmed by 7 bases and J by 2 bases, leaving 15 bases between them. The CDR3 consists of 14 residues. The CDR3 DNA follows: TGTGCCAGCAACCTAGTGAGACGGGCCTACGAGCAGTACTTC. Protein product: CASNLVRRAYEQYF.

The rearrangement uses TRBV5-1 and TRBJ2-7; D may be TRBD1 (6 bases). The germline CDR1 and CDR2 sequences are SGHRS and YFSETQ. Trimming left V 0 bases short and J 3 bases short, with 7 bases between. The CDR3 totals 13 residues. As DNA, the CDR3 is TGCGCCAGCAGCTTGGTAGGGGGCTACGAGCAGTACTTC. It is translated as CASSLVGGYEQYF.

V gene TRBV6-1 combines with J gene TRBJ2-2, with TRBD1 matching over 7 bases. This CDR3 is 18 amino acids long. Germline lookup yields CDR1 MNHNS and CDR2 SASEGT. J gave up 5 bases and V 2 bases, and 14 bases lay outside the gene matches. CDR3 protein: CASSERGQPTESTGELFF. DNA for the CDR3: TGTGCCAGCAGTGAAAGGGGACAGCCCACCGAGTCGACCGGGGAGCTGTTTTTT.

V gene TRBV19 combines with J gene TRBJ1-1; weak D call: TRBD1 (6 bases). Trimming took off 4 bases at V and 3 bases at J, with 12 bases between the two ends. The CDR3 is 14 residues long. The germline V gene encodes CDR1 LNHDA and CDR2 SQIVND (reference sequence). The CDR3, as DNA: TGTGCCAGTAGTACGTACAGGGCCGACACTGAAGCTTTCTTT. Amino acid sequence: CASSTYRADTEAFF. Using reference TRBV19 and TRBJ1-1 for the parts outside the CDR3, the full variable domain is DGGITQSPKYLFRKEGQNVTLSCEQNLNHDAMYWYRQDPGQGLRLIYYSQIVNDFQKGDIAEGYSVSREKKESFPLTVTSAQKNPTAFYLCASSTYRADTEAFFGQGTRLTVV.

The rearrangement uses TRBV14 and TRBJ2-2; 7 positions agree with TRBD1. V was clipped by 1 base and J by 4 bases; unmatched bases: 6. CDR3 length: 16 amino acids. Germline V CDR1 and CDR2: SGHDN, FVKESK. Here the CDR3 reads CASSQVRTGGTGELFF. The CDR3 DNA is TGTGCCAGCAGCCAAGTTCGGACAGGTGGCACCGGGGAGCTGTTTTTT. The variable domain in full, completed from reference TRBV14 and TRBJ2-2, reads EAGVTQFPSHSVIEKGQTVTLRCDPISGHDNLYWYRRVMGKEIKFLLHFVKESKQDESGMPNNRFLAERTGGTYSTLKVQPAELEDSGVYFCASSQVRTGGTGELFFGEGSRLTVL.

This clone was recorded a few times. This rearrangement joins TRBV19 to TRBJ2-7; TRBD1 might be the D (5 bases). The CDR3 is 13 amino acids. Germline loops: CDR1 LNHDA, CDR2 SQIVND (reference sequence). V lost 4 bases, J lost 5 bases, and 12 bases lay in between. In nucleotides, the CDR3 is TGTGCCAGTAGTACGACAGTCCTTGACGAGCAGTACTTC. This gives the protein CASSTTVLDEQYF.

This clone was seen once. This chain joins TRBV5-6 and TRBJ2-1; D might be TRBD1 (6 bases). Germline CDR1 and CDR2: SGHDT and YYEEEE. With 0 bases removed from V and 9 bases from J, the gap between germline ends came to 16 bases. There are 15 residues in the CDR3. The CDR3 sequence is CASSLGPGDLSEQFF. CDR3 nucleotides: TGTGCCAGCAGCTTGGGCCCAGGGGATCTGAGTGAGCAGTTCTTC. The full variable domain, its missing parts supplied by reference TRBV5-6 and TRBJ2-1, is DAGVTQSPTHLIKTRGQQVTLRCSPKSGHDTVSWYQQALGQGPQFIFQYYEEEERQRGNFPDRFSGHQFPNYSSELNVNALLLGDSALYLCASSLGPGDLSEQFFGPGTRLTVL.

The chain employs TRBV9 and TRBJ2-1, with D tentatively TRBD2 (6 bases). Between the trimmed V and J ends, which lost 2 bases and 6 bases, there was a span of 12 bases. Germline lookup yields CDR1 SGDLS and CDR2 YYNGEE. The CDR3 has 14 residues. The CDR3 loop reads CASSVSGTSNEQFF. The CDR3 DNA follows: TGTGCCAGCAGCGTTTCCGGGACTTCCAATGAGCAGTTCTTC.

This clone was found a few times. V is TRBV5-4 and J is TRBJ1-1; TRBD1 matches 8 bases. The germline V gene encodes CDR1 SGHNT and CDR2 YYREEE (reference sequence). CDR3 length equals 16 residues. Trimming cost V 4 bases and J 1 base; bases outside gene matches: 9. The CDR3 here is CASSPIPGQENTEAFF. In nucleotides, the CDR3 is TGTGCCAGCAGCCCAATACCGGGACAGGAGAACACTGAAGCTTTCTTT.

The V gene is TRBV5-1, the J gene TRBJ2-1, with 9 bases that match TRBD2. The CDR3 extends over 15 amino acids. Germline assignment: CDR1 SGHRS and CDR2 YFSETQ. The V segment lost 0 bases and the J segment 6 bases; nucleotides outside the gene matches: 4. The CDR3 loop reads CASSLGAGGPNEQFF. Written as DNA, the CDR3 is TGCGCCAGCAGCTTGGGTGCGGGAGGGCCCAATGAGCAGTTCTTC.

The V and J genes are TRBV11-2 and TRBJ2-2; the match to TRBD2 covers 10 bases. V dropped 5 bases and J dropped 0; count of bases not matched to a gene: 9. Germline CDR1 reads SGHAT; CDR2 reads FQNNGV. The CDR3 covers 18 residues. In DNA, the CDR3 is TGTGCCAGCAGCCTTACCGGGACTAGCGTTACGAACACCGGGGAGCTGTTTTTT. This translates into CASSLTGTSVTNTGELFF.

This sequence joins TRBV9 and TRBJ1-4; TRBD1 matches 8 bases. This CDR3 is built from 14 residues. Germline V lookup: CDR1 SGDLS, CDR2 YYNGEE. V was clipped by 3 bases and J by 5 bases; unmatched bases: 3. The CDR3 DNA is TGTGCCAGCAGCGGGGACAGGCTGAATGAAAAACTGTTTTTT. Its translation is CASSGDRLNEKLFF. Variable domain in full (rest from reference TRBV9 and TRBJ1-4): DSGVTQTPKHLITATGQRVTLRCSPRSGDLSVYWYQQSLDQGLQFLIQYYNGEERAKGNILERFSAQQFPDLHSELNLSSLELGDSALYFCASSGDRLNEKLFFGSGTQLSVL.

This chain joins TRBV7-9 and TRBJ1-3; 7 positions match TRBD1. CDR1 and CDR2 (germline): SEHNR, FQNEAQ (reference sequence). CDR3 size: 14 residues. Germline trimming cut 6 bases from V and 4 bases from J; bases unmatched to any gene: 6. The CDR3 region is CASSSDRAGNTIYF. The DNA for the CDR3 is TGTGCCAGCAGTTCCGACAGGGCAGGAAACACCATATATTTT.

V is TRBV14 and J is TRBJ2-7, with 12 bases matching TRBD2. The CDR3 extends over 14 amino acids. Trimming cost V 4 bases and J 9 bases; bases outside gene matches: 7. Germline CDR1 is SGHDN and CDR2 is FVKESK. The DNA of the CDR3 is TGTGCCAGCAGCCTGTGGACTAGCGGGGACAGGCAGTACTTC. This codes for CASSLWTSGDRQYF.

J is TRBJ2-1 and V is TRBV28; 7 bases agree with TRBD1. The germline V gene has CDR1 MDHEN and CDR2 SYDVKM. The V segment lost 2 bases and the J segment 1 base; nucleotides outside the gene matches: 2. CDR3 size: 15 residues. The CDR3 DNA reads as TGTGCCAGCAGTTTAGGGACAGCATCCTACAATGAGCAGTTCTTC. Its translation is CASSLGTASYNEQFF.

The chain carries TRBV11-2 and TRBJ2-3, with a weak D call TRBD1 (5 bases). V shed 2 bases and J shed 2 bases, with 14 bases lying between them. This CDR3 is built from 16 residues. Germline CDR1 is SGHAT and CDR2 is FQNNGV. CDR3 sequence (DNA): TGTGCCAGCAGCTTAAGTTCAGGGCTTTCCACAGATACGCAGTATTTT. This encodes CASSLSSGLSTDTQYF.

The chain has TRBV10-3 and TRBJ2-7; 10 bases line up with TRBD1. Germline CDR1 reads ENHRY; CDR2 reads SYGVKD. Trimming took 6 bases from V and 5 from J; bases not matched to a gene: 10. The CDR3 contains 15 residues. CDR3 nucleotides: TGTGCCATCAGATCACCGGGACAGGGGTCCAACGAGCAGTACTTC. Translated, it gives CAIRSPGQGSNEQYF.

The CDR3 sequence is CASSLRDSYEQYF. For the CDR3, the DNA is TGTGCCAGCAGCCTCAGGGACAGCTACGAGCAGTACTTC. The J gene is TRBJ2-7, the V gene TRBV7-8; 7 nucleotides agree with TRBD1. Germline assignment: CDR1 SGHVS and CDR2 FQNEAQ. Trimming at V came to 5 bases and at J to 3 bases, leaving 4 bases not matched to a gene. The CDR3 is made up of 13 amino acids.

This sequence joins TRBV4-1 and TRBJ2-1; 8 nucleotides agree with TRBD2. V was clipped by 2 bases and J by 2 bases; unmatched bases: 5. The CDR3 runs to 16 residues. Per germline, CDR1 MGHRA and CDR2 YSYEKL. CDR3 loop: CASSQSSGFPYNEQFF. CDR3 DNA sequence: TGCGCCAGCAGCCAATCTAGCGGGTTTCCCTACAATGAGCAGTTCTTC.

This clone showed up just once. The chain joins TRBV13 to TRBJ2-7; D gene ambiguous. V shed 0 bases and J shed 6 bases, with 9 bases lying between them. The CDR3 loop spans 13 amino acids. In germline, CDR1 is PRHDT, CDR2 FYEKMQ (reference sequence). The CDR3 loop reads CASSLGPPGEQYF. For the CDR3, the DNA is TGTGCCAGCAGCTTAGGCCCCCCCGGCGAGCAGTACTTC.

The chain links TRBV11-3 to TRBJ2-1; 7 nucleotides line up with TRBD1. The CDR3 runs to 16 residues. Per germline, CDR1 SGHNT and CDR2 YENEEA. After removal of 3 bases from V and 5 bases from J, the junction contained 10 bases not matched to a gene. The DNA of the CDR3 is TGTGCCAGCAGCTTCTCCCAGGGGGAATTCGACAATGAGCAGTTCTTC. This encodes CASSFSQGEFDNEQFF. The variable domain in full, completed from reference TRBV11-3 and TRBJ2-1, reads EAGVVQSPRYKIIEKKQPVAFWCNPISGHNTLYWYLQNLGQGPELLIRYENEEAVDDSQLPKDRFSAERLKGVDSTLKIQPAELGDSAVYLCASSFSQGEFDNEQFFGPGTRLTVL.

This sequence joins TRBV18 and TRBJ1-4; D is undetermined. Germline CDR1 is KGHSH and CDR2 is LQKENI. Deletions cut 0 bases from V and 11 bases from J, with 10 bases between. The CDR3 has 13 residues. The DNA of the CDR3 is TGTGCCAGCTCACCACCGTCACTCTTGAAACTGTTTTTT. Amino acids: CASSPPSLLKLFF.